This is a list of T cell receptor beta chains from one sample in a study of T cell changes during pregnancy in multiple sclerosis. Sequencing was performed with immunoSEQ multiplex PCR; in TCRdb, only in-frame clones are kept and a portion is missing. The repertoire has under 80,000 clones, 90% to 95% of them found once; the top ten carry roughly 1.4%. Sequencing was performed on peripheral blood, taken in the second trimester of pregnancy. The receptors derive from a female donor with multiple sclerosis, enrolled in a pregnancy study. Both conserved end residues are part of each CDR3. Size tells how often a clone was seen (once, few, many) or the class of an expanded clone, and some rows leave it out.

v_gene,abundance,j_gene,CDR3aa
TRBV21-1,once,TRBJ2-5,CASGNRGFETQYF
TRBV29-1,.,.,CSVETSGRELSYEQYF
TRBV9,.,TRBJ2-3,CASSAFVGGPTDTQYF
TRBV5-1,.,TRBJ1-1,CASSMDSFNTEAFF
TRBV7-2,.,TRBJ2-7,CASSPRGPSSYEQYF
TRBV7-8,few,TRBJ2-2,CASSLLPTRTGELFF
TRBV19,.,TRBJ1-3,CVDDRESGNTIYF
TRBV6-5,once,TRBJ2-1,CASSYSRSNSYNEQFF
TRBV7-9,.,TRBJ1-1,CASSGSLGADTEAFF
TRBV27,once,TRBJ1-3,CATGSGDTIYF
TRBV28,.,TRBJ2-1,CASSPPSLAEHNEQFF
TRBV7-3,.,TRBJ1-2,CASSGGGGGYTF
TRBV9,.,TRBJ2-2,CASSARAQGYTGELFF
TRBV10-1,.,TRBJ2-1,CASSDPSGSEDEQFF
TRBV4-1,.,TRBJ2-7,CASSQEAGLRLEQYF
TRBV27,.,TRBJ2-1,CASSIGKLAGSYNEQFF
TRBV9,.,TRBJ1-3,CASSVAGNRRDSGNTIYF
TRBV7-6,.,TRBJ1-2,CASSFRSDDISFVGYTF
TRBV18,.,TRBJ1-2,CASSLPGQDYGYTF
TRBV29-1,.,TRBJ1-3,CSVSWTGGNTIYF
TRBV5-1,once,TRBJ1-2,CASSAHRDRVPLYGYTF
TRBV13,.,TRBJ2-1,CASSLRTAYNEQFF
TRBV11-2,.,TRBJ2-5,CASSLVWERETQYF
TRBV29-1,.,TRBJ2-7,CSVPGAVYEQYF
TRBV5-6,.,TRBJ1-4,CASSLKGRGEKLFF
TRBV30,few,TRBJ1-1,CAWRRVTEAFF
TRBV29-1,many,TRBJ1-2,CSVEENSGALHTF
TRBV4-2,.,TRBJ2-5,CASSQFDRGETQYF
TRBV27,.,TRBJ2-7,CASSYWTSGYEQYF
TRBV7-6,.,TRBJ1-2,CASSYAGFYGYTF
TRBV6-6,.,TRBJ2-3,CASRWGGRANTDTQYF
TRBV7-6,.,TRBJ1-2,CASSEWDRGLYGYTF
TRBV6-1,.,TRBJ2-3,CASSENLAGTTDTQYF
TRBV29-1,once,TRBJ2-3,CSVEVTGPVSTDTQYF
TRBV7-9,.,TRBJ2-3,CASSFSDTQYF
TRBV7-2,once,TRBJ1-1,CASSPPLRNTEAFF
TRBV4-2,.,TRBJ2-7,CASSQSEGASSEQYF
TRBV5-1,.,TRBJ1-1,CASSLGGQYTEAFF
TRBV11-2,.,TRBJ2-2,CASRLARAGTGELFF
TRBV5-5,.,TRBJ2-6,CASSLGQGANVLTF
TRBV19,.,TRBJ2-7,CASSIVTSGYEQYF
TRBV30,.,TRBJ2-3,CAWGSGSGGVADTQYF
TRBV27,.,TRBJ2-7,CASSYSGSINEQYF
TRBV30,.,TRBJ1-6,CAWSVTGFSPLHF
TRBV7-2,.,TRBJ2-1,CASSFDREREGILREQFF